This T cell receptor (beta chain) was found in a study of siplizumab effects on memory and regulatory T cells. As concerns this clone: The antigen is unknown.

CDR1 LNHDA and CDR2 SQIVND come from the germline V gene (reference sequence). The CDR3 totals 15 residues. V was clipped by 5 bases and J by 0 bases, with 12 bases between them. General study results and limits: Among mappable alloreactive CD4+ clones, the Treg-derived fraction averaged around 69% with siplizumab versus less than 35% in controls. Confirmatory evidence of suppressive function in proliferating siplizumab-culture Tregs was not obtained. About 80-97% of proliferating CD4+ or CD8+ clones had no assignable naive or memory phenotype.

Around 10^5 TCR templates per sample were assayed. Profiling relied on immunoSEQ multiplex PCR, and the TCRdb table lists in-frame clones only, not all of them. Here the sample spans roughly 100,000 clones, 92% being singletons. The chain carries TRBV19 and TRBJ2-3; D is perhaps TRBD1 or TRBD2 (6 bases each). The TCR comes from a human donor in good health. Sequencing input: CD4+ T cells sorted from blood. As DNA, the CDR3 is TGTGCCAGTAGTGGCGGGACACCCAGCACAGATACGCAGTATTTT. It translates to CASSGGTPSTDTQYF. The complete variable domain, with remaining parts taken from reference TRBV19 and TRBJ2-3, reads DGGITQSPKYLFRKEGQNVTLSCEQNLNHDAMYWYRQDPGQGLRLIYYSQIVNDFQKGDIAEGYSVSREKKESFPLTVTSAQKNPTAFYLCASSGGTPSTDTQYFGPGTRLTVL.